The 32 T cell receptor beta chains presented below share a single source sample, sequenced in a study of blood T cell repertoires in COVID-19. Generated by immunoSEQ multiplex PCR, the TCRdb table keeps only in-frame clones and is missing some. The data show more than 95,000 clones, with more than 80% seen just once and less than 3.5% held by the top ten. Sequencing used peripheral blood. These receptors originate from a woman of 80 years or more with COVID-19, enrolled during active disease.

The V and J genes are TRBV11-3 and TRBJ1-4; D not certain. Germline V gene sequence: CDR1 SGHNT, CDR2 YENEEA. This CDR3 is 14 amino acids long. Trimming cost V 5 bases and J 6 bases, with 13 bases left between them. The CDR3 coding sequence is TGTGCCAGCAGCCCGGGAGGGTCGGATGAAAAACTGTTTTTT. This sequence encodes CASSPGGSDEKLFF.

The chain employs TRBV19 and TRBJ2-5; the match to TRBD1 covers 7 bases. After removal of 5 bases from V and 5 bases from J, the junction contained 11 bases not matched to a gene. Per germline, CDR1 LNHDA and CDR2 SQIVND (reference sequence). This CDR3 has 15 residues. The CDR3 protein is CASSPRDRPGETQYF. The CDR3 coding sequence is TGTGCCAGTAGTCCTCGGGACAGACCGGGGGAGACCCAGTACTTC.

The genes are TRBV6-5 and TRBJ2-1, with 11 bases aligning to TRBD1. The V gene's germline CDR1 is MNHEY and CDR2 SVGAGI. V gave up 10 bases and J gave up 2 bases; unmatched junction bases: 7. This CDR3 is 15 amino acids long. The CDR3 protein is CATKGTGGPYNEQFF. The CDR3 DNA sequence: TGTGCCACCAAAGGGACAGGGGGTCCCTACAATGAGCAGTTCTTC.

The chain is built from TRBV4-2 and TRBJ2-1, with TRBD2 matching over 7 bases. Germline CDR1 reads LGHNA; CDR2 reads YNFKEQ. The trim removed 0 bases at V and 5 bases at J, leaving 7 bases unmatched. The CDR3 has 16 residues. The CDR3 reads CASSQDATSPHNEQFF. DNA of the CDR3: TGTGCCAGCAGCCAAGACGCGACTAGCCCCCACAATGAGCAGTTCTTC.

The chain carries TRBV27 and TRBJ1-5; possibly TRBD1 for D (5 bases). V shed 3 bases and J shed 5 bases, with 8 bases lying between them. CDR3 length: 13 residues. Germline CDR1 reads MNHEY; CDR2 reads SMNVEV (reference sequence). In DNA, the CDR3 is TGTGCCAGCAGTTTTGCCAGGGATCAGCCCCAGCATTTT. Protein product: CASSFARDQPQHF.

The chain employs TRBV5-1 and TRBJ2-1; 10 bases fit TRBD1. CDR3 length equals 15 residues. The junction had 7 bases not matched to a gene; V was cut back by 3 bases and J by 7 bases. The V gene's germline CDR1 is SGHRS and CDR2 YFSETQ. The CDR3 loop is CASSSTGGAGNEQFF. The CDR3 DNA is TGCGCCAGCAGCTCGACAGGGGGCGCGGGGAATGAGCAGTTCTTC.

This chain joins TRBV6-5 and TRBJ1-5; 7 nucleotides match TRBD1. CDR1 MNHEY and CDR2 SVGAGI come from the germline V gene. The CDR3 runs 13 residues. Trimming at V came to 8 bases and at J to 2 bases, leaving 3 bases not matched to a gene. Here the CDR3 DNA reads TGTGCCAGCGGCGACAGGGGCAATCAGCCCCAGCATTTT. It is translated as CASGDRGNQPQHF.

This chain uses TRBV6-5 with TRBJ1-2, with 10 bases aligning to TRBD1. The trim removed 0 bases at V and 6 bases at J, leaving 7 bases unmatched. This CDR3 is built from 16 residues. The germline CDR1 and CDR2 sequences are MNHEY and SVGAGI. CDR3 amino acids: CASSYSIDRGRDGYTF. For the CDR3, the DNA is TGTGCCAGCAGTTACTCGATCGACAGGGGGCGCGATGGCTACACCTTC.

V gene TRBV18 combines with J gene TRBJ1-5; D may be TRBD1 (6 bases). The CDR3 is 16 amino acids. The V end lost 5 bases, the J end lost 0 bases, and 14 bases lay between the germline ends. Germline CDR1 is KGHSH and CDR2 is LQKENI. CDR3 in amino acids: CASSDNRAYSNQPQHF. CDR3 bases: TGTGCCAGCTCAGACAACAGGGCCTATAGCAATCAGCCCCAGCATTTT.

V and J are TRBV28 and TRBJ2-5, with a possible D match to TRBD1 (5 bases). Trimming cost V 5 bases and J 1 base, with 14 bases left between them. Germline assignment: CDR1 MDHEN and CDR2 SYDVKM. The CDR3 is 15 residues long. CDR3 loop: CASSPPGWTQETQYF. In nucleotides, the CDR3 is TGTGCCAGCAGTCCCCCAGGGTGGACCCAAGAGACCCAGTACTTC.

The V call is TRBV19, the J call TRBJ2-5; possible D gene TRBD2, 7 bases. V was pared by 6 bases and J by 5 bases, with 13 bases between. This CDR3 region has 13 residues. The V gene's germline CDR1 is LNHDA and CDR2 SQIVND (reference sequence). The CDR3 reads CASRSGGLETQYF. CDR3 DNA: TGTGCCAGTAGATCGGGGGGCCTGGAGACCCAGTACTTC.

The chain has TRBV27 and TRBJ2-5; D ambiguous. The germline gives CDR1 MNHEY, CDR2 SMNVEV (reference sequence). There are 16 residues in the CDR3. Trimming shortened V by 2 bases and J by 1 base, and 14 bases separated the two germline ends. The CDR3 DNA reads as TGTGCCAGCAGTTTACCTAGAAGTACGACCCAAGAGACCCAGTACTTC. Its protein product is CASSLPRSTTQETQYF.

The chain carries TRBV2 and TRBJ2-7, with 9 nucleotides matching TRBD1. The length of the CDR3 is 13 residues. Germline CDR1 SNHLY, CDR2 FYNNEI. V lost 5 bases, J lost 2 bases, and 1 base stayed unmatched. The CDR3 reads CASSRDRAYEQYF. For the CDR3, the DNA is TGTGCCAGCAGTCGGGACAGGGCCTACGAGCAGTACTTC.

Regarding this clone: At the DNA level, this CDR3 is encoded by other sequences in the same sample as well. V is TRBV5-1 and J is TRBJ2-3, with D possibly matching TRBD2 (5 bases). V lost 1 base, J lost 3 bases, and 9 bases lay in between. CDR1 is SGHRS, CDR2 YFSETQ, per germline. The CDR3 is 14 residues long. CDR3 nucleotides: TGCGCCAGCAGCTTGAGGCTAGCTACAGATACGCAGTATTTT. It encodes CASSLRLATDTQYF.

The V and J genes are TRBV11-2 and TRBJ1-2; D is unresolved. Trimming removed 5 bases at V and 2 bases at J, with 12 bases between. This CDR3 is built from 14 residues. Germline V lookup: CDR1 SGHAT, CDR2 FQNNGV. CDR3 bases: TGTGCCAGCAGCCCTTTGACGGGAAACTATGGCTACACCTTC. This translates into CASSPLTGNYGYTF.

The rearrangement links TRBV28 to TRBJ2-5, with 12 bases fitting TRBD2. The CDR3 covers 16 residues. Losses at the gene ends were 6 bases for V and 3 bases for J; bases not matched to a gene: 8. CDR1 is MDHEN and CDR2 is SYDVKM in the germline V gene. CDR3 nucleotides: TGTGCCAGCAGCAAAGGAGGACTAGCGGGGAAAGAGACCCAGTACTTC. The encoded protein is CASSKGGLAGKETQYF.

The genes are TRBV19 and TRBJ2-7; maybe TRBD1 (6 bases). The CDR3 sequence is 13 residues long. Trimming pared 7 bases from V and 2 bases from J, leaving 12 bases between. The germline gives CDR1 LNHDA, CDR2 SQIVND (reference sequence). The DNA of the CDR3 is TGTGCCAGTACGCCAGGGGTCCCCTACGAGCAGTACTTC. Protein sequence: CASTPGVPYEQYF.

CDR3 sequence reads: CASSPQGVLGGSDEQFF. As DNA, the CDR3 is TGTGCCAGCTCACCACAGGGAGTACTTGGCGGGAGTGATGAGCAGTTCTTC. The chain joins TRBV18 to TRBJ2-1; TRBD2 agrees at 7 bases. This CDR3 is 17 amino acids long. V was pared by 1 base and J by 8 bases, with 14 bases of the junction left unmatched. Germline lookup yields CDR1 KGHSH and CDR2 LQKENI.

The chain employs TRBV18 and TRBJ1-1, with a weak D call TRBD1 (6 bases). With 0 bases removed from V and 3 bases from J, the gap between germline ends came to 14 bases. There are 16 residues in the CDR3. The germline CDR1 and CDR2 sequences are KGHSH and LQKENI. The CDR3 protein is CASSPPGGAGDTEAFF. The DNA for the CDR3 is TGTGCCAGCTCACCACCGGGGGGGGCCGGGGACACTGAAGCTTTCTTT.

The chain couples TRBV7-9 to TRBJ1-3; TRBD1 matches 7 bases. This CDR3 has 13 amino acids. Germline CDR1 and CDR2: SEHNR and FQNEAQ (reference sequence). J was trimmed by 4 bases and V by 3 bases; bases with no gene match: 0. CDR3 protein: CASSLGQGNTIYF. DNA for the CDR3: TGTGCCAGCAGCTTGGGACAGGGAAACACCATATATTTT. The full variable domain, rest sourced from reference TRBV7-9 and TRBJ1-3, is DTGVSQNPRHKITKRGQNVTFRCDPISEHNRLYWYRQTLGQGPEFLTYFQNEAQLEKSRLLSDRFSAERPKGSFSTLEIQRTEQGDSAMYLCASSLGQGNTIYFGEGSWLTVV.

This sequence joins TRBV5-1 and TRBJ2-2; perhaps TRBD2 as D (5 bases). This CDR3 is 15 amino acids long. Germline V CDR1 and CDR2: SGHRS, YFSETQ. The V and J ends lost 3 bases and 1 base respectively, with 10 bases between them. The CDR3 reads CASSSRDMNTGELFF. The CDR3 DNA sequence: TGCGCCAGCAGCTCCCGGGATATGAACACCGGGGAGCTGTTTTTT.

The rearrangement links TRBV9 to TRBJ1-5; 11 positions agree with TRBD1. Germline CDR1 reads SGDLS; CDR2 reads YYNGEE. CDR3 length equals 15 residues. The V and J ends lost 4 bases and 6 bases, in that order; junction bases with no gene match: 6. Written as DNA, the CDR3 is TGTGCCAGCAGCCCCACCGGACAGGGGGCTCAGCCCCAGCATTTT. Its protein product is CASSPTGQGAQPQHF.

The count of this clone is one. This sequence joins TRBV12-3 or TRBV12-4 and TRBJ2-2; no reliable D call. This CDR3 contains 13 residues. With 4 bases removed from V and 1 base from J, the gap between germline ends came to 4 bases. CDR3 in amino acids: CASSSQNTGELFF. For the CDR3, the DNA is TGTGCCAGCAGTTCACAGAACACCGGGGAGCTGTTTTTT.

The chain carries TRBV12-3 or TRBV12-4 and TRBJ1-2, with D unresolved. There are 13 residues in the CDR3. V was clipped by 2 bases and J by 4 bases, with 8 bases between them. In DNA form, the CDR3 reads TGTGCCAGCAGTTTAAACAGTGCCTATGGCTACACCTTC. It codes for CASSLNSAYGYTF.

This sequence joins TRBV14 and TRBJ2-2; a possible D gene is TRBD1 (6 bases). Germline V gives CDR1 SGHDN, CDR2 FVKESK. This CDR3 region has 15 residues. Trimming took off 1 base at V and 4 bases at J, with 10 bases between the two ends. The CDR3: CASSQVGQITGELFF. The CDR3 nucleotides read TGTGCCAGCAGCCAAGTAGGACAGATCACCGGGGAGCTGTTTTTT.

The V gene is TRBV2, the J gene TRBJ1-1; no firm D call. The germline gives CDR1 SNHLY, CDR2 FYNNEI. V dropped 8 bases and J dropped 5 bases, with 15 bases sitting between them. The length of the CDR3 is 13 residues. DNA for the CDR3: TGTGCCAGCCCCAAGCGGGGTTATACTGAAGCTTTCTTT. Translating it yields CASPKRGYTEAFF.

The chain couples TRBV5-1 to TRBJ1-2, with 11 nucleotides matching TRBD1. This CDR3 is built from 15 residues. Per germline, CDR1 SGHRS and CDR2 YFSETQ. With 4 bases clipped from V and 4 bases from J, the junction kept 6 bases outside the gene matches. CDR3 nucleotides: TGCGCCAGCAGCGCCGGACAGGGGGCGGTCTATGGCTACACCTTC. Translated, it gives CASSAGQGAVYGYTF.

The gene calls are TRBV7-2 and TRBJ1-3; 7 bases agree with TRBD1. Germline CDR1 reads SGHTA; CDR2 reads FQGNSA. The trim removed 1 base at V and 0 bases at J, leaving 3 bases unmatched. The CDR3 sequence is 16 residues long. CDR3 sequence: CASSLGSGGSGNTIYF. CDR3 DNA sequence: TGTGCCAGCAGCTTAGGTTCAGGGGGCTCTGGAAACACCATATATTTT.

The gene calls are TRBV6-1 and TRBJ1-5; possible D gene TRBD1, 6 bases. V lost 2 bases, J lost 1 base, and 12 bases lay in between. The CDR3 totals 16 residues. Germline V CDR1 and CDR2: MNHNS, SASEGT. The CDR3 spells CASSEWGGPSNQPQHF. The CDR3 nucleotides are TGTGCCAGCAGTGAATGGGGGGGGCCCAGCAATCAGCCCCAGCATTTT.

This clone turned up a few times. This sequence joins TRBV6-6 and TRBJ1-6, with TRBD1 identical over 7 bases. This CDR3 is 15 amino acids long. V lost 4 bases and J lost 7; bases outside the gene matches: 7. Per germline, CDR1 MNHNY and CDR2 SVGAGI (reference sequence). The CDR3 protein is CASSFRQGNNSPLHF. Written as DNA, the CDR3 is TGTGCCAGCAGTTTCCGACAGGGTAACAATTCACCCCTCCACTTT.

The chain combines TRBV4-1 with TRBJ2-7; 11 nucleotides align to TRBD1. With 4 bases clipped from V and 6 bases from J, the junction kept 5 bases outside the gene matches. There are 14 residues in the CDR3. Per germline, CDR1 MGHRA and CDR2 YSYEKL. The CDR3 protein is CASSLDRGLREQYF. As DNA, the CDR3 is TGCGCCAGCAGCCTGGACAGGGGGCTACGCGAGCAGTACTTC.

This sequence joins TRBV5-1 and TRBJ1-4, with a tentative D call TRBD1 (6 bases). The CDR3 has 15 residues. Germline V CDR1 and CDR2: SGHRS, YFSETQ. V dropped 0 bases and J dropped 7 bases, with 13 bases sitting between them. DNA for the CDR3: TGCGCCAGCAGCTTGGTACCAGGGGTGGGTGAAAAACTGTTTTTT. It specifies CASSLVPGVGEKLFF.